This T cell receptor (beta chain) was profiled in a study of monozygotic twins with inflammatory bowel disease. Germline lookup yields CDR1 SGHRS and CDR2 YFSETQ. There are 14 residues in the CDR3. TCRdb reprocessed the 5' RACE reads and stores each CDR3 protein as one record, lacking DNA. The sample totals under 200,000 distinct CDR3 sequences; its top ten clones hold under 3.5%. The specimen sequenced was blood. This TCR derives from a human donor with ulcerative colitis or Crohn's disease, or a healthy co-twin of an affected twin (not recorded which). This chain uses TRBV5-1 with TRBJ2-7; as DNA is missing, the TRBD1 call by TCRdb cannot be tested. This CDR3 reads CASRGGTVSYEQYF.